The present T cell receptor beta chain was sequenced within a study of T cell changes during pregnancy in multiple sclerosis. This clone was counted once. This table comes from immunoSEQ multiplex PCR, and its TCRdb copy is limited to in-frame clones, with some not included. The table records about 67,000 clones, 80% to 90% of them present only once. The junction had 2 bases not matched to a gene; V was cut back by 2 bases and J by 3 bases. CDR3 size: 14 residues. Germline-derived CDR1 and CDR2 are KGHSH and LQKENI. The gene calls are TRBV18 and TRBJ2-7; 9 bases map to TRBD1. Sequenced here: peripheral blood, sampled in the first trimester of pregnancy. The TCR was taken from a female donor with multiple sclerosis, enrolled in a pregnancy study. Written as DNA, the CDR3 is TGTGCCAGCTCACCAAGGACAGGGGTCTACGAGCAGTACTTC. It is translated as CASSPRTGVYEQYF.